Each of the 7 T cell receptor beta chains below was sequenced from the same sample in a study of blood T cells in healthy people across ages (dated by TCRdb to between 2014 and 2016). Libraries were made using 5' RACE. TCRdb names Illumina HiSeq 2500 as the instrument used. A second PCR of roughly 6 to 11 cycles was run with a J-beta primer mix and a sample-barcoded 5' primer. TCRdb reran the public reads through fastp at Q25 and MiXCR, keeping productive beta chains. Each record represents a unique CDR3 protein, reported with the most common genes and DNA among its rows. This sample is represented by 790,000 or so distinct CDR3 sequences; around 50% of them were singletons. Around 18% of the sample is held by the ten biggest clonotypes. The sample taken for sequencing was blood. These receptors were collected from an older man in good health.

This clonotype was detected only a few times. This chain joins TRBV15 and TRBJ2-1, with unresolved D. V gave up 3 bases and J gave up 2 bases, with 5 bases separating them. CDR1 and CDR2 from the germline V gene are LNHNV and YYDKDF (reference sequence). This CDR3 region has 13 residues. CDR3 coding DNA: TGTGCCACCAGCAGGGGAACCTACAATGAGCAGTTCTTC. Its translation is CATSRGTYNEQFF.

The chain combines TRBV15 with TRBJ1-5; 8 positions agree with TRBD1. Germline loops: CDR1 LNHNV, CDR2 YYDKDF (reference sequence). After removal of 1 base from V and 6 bases from J, the junction contained 2 bases not matched to a gene. The CDR3 contains 14 residues. CDR3 region: CATSRGQGAQPQHF. CDR3 in DNA: TGTGCCACCAGCAGAGGCCAGGGGGCTCAGCCCCAGCATTTT.

V and J are TRBV20-1 and TRBJ2-1; 10 bases map to TRBD2. This CDR3 has 14 amino acids. Looked up from germline, CDR1 is DFQATT and CDR2 is SNEGSKA (reference sequence). V lost 6 bases to trimming and J lost 6 bases; unmatched junction nucleotides: 8. The CDR3 is CSAPRTSGPNEQFF. The CDR3 DNA reads as TGCAGTGCCCCTAGGACTAGCGGCCCCAATGAGCAGTTCTTC.

In this sample, this clonotype turned up a few times. The V and J genes are TRBV10-3 and TRBJ1-5; 7 bases are shared with TRBD1. V was pared by 3 bases and J by 1 base, with 6 bases of the junction left unmatched. The germline CDR1 and CDR2 sequences are ENHRY and SYGVKD. This CDR3 has 16 residues. CDR3 DNA sequence: TGTGCCATCAGTGAAAGGGGGCAGGGGAGCAATCAGCCCCAGCATTTT. Protein: CAISERGQGSNQPQHF.

This clonotype was seen ten or more times. The V call is TRBV27, the J call TRBJ2-1; D might be TRBD2 (5 bases). The V and J ends lost 5 bases and 6 bases respectively, with 8 bases between them. The CDR3 totals 12 residues. Germline V CDR1 and CDR2: MNHEY, SMNVEV (reference sequence). CDR3 coding DNA: TGTGCCAGCAGTCGGACTGGCAATGAGCAGTTCTTC. Translated, it gives CASSRTGNEQFF.

This chain links TRBV20-1 with TRBJ1-5; weak D call: TRBD1 (6 bases). V shed 6 bases and J shed 5 bases, with 26 bases lying between them. This CDR3 contains 17 residues. The germline V gene encodes CDR1 DFQATT and CDR2 SNEGSKA (reference sequence). The CDR3 loop is CSATRPGGGGWDQPQHF. Written as DNA, the CDR3 is TGCAGTGCCACCCGCCCAGGAGGAGGGGGTTGGGATCAGCCCCAGCATTTT.

This clonotype turned up a few times. V and J are TRBV10-3 and TRBJ1-5; TRBD1 matches at 7 bases. Germline lookup yields CDR1 ENHRY and CDR2 SYGVKD. The CDR3 totals 13 residues. Trimming removed 9 bases from V and 5 bases from J; junction bases left unmatched: 7. CDR3 DNA sequence: TGTGCCATTCGACAGGGTCTCGATCAGCCCCAGCATTTT. Translating gives CAIRQGLDQPQHF.